The T cell receptor (beta chain) under discussion was sequenced for a study of blood T cell repertoires in COVID-19. The V end was cut by 6 bases, the J end by 4 bases, with 13 bases between. The CDR3 contains 14 residues. The V gene's germline CDR1 is KGHSH and CDR2 LQKENI. Data came from immunoSEQ multiplex PCR; TCRdb stores just in-frame clones and leaves some out. In the table there are approximately 140,000 clones, roughly 87% of which are singletons. The source material was peripheral blood. This chain joins TRBV18 and TRBJ1-3; the D is unclear. This TCR was sampled from an older woman with active or convalescent COVID-19. The CDR3 spells CASSRSGDGNTIYF. DNA of the CDR3: TGTGCCAGCTCTCGATCGGGTGACGGAAACACCATATATTTT.